One and the same sample provided the 32 T cell receptor beta chains below, sequenced in a study of blood T cell repertoires in COVID-19. Method: immunoSEQ multiplex PCR; TCRdb's copy keeps in-frame clones and lacks some. Counted here are about 110,000 clones, 80% to 90% occurring once; the ten biggest clones make up 2.1%. The specimen sequenced was peripheral blood. The receptor source for this set is a human donor in a cohort sampled during active COVID-19.

CDR3 DNA sequence: TGTGCCAGCAGTCGTGAAACAGGGGGTTGGGCAGATACGCAGTATTTT. Protein sequence: CASSRETGGWADTQYF. The V and J genes are TRBV6-6 and TRBJ2-3; 8 nucleotides line up with TRBD1. The junction had 11 bases not matched to a gene; V was cut back by 5 bases and J by 4 bases. CDR1 and CDR2 from the germline V gene are MNHNY and SVGAGI (reference sequence). The CDR3 is made up of 16 amino acids.

The V gene is TRBV7-9, the J gene TRBJ2-2, with D unclear. The V end was cut by 2 bases, the J end by 3 bases, with 16 bases between. From germline, CDR1 is SEHNR and CDR2 FQNEAQ (reference sequence). The CDR3 length is 17 residues. The chain's CDR3 is CASSLILTLRDTGELFF. As DNA, the CDR3 is TGTGCCAGCAGCTTAATCTTGACGTTACGGGACACCGGGGAGCTGTTTTTT. The full variable domain, with the rest looked up from reference TRBV7-9 and TRBJ2-2, is DTGVSQNPRHKITKRGQNVTFRCDPISEHNRLYWYRQTLGQGPEFLTYFQNEAQLEKSRLLSDRFSAERPKGSFSTLEIQRTEQGDSAMYLCASSLILTLRDTGELFFGEGSRLTVL.

Only a few counts were recorded for this clone. The chain recombines TRBV6-2 or TRBV6-3 with TRBJ2-7; TRBD2 aligns across 7 bases. This CDR3 is built from 16 residues. Germline loops: CDR1 MNHEY, CDR2 SVGEGT. V lost 2 bases to trimming and J lost 3 bases; unmatched junction nucleotides: 10. CDR3 protein: CASSYKFGLAVYEQYF. DNA of the CDR3: TGTGCCAGCAGTTACAAGTTTGGCCTAGCGGTCTACGAGCAGTACTTC.

V usage is TRBV11-2 and J usage is TRBJ2-7; 9 bases fit TRBD1. CDR3 length: 15 residues. Germline assignment: CDR1 SGHAT and CDR2 FQNNGV. V was clipped by 1 base and J by 2 bases; unmatched bases: 3. CDR3 coding DNA: TGTGCCAGCAGCTTAGCGGGACAGGGAACCTACGAGCAGTACTTC. Protein sequence: CASSLAGQGTYEQYF.

V and J are TRBV5-5 and TRBJ1-5; D gene uncertain. Looked up from germline, CDR1 is SGHKS and CDR2 is YYEKEE (reference sequence). Trimming left V 5 bases short and J 5 bases short, with 8 bases between. The CDR3 is made up of 12 amino acids. As DNA, the CDR3 is TGTGCCAGCAGTTCAGATTATCAGCCCCAGCATTTT. It encodes CASSSDYQPQHF.

V usage is TRBV5-6 and J usage is TRBJ2-1; D is perhaps TRBD1 (6 bases). V gave up 0 bases and J gave up 2 bases, with 12 bases separating them. Per the germline V gene, CDR1 is SGHDT and CDR2 is YYEEEE. The CDR3 covers 16 residues. As DNA, the CDR3 is TGTGCCAGCAGCTTGGAGGCAGGGGTAACCTACAATGAGCAGTTCTTC. It specifies CASSLEAGVTYNEQFF.

The chain combines TRBV19 with TRBJ2-2; D possibly corresponds to TRBD2 (5 bases). Germline assignment: CDR1 LNHDA and CDR2 SQIVND (reference sequence). The CDR3 contains 15 residues. The germline V and J ends were trimmed by 2 bases and 1 base, with 8 bases remaining between them. In DNA form, the CDR3 reads TGTGCCAGTAGTATAAGTGGGAGGAACACCGGGGAGCTGTTTTTT. Its protein product is CASSISGRNTGELFF.

In nucleotides, the CDR3 is TGTGCCTGGAGTGTGGGGGGGGCCTACAATGAGCAGTTCTTC. This codes for CAWSVGGAYNEQFF. The rearrangement joins TRBV30 to TRBJ2-1; 7 bases are a match to TRBD2. V lost 0 bases to trimming and J lost 2 bases; unmatched junction nucleotides: 1. Germline V CDR1 and CDR2: GTSNPN, SVGIG (reference sequence). The CDR3 consists of 14 residues.

The rearrangement links TRBV5-1 to TRBJ1-2, with TRBD1 identical over 7 bases. Germline loops: CDR1 SGHRS, CDR2 YFSETQ. This CDR3 comprises 14 residues. Trimming removed 1 base from V and 8 bases from J; junction bases left unmatched: 8. The CDR3 loop reads CASSLTGTASGYTF. The CDR3 DNA reads TGCGCCAGCAGCTTGACCGGGACAGCTTCCGGCTACACCTTC.

The J gene is TRBJ2-3, the V gene TRBV30, with TRBD2 matching over 7 bases. The CDR3 runs to 15 residues. Germline lookup yields CDR1 GTSNPN and CDR2 SVGIG (reference sequence). V shed 0 bases, J shed 4 bases, and the junction held 7 bases outside the gene matches. The CDR3 DNA reads as TGTGCCTGGAGTGTAGAACTAGCGAGACCAGATACGCAGTATTTT. This gives the protein CAWSVELARPDTQYF.

The table lists this clone with a count of one. This chain links TRBV9 with TRBJ2-5, with 9 bases aligning to TRBD1. Gene TRBJ2-7 matches the end of the DNA better, so the J call may be wrong. The CDR3 consists of 15 residues. Germline V lookup: CDR1 SGDLS, CDR2 YYNGEE. The CDR3 loop is CASSEKTGGSYEQYF. CDR3 in DNA: TGTGCCAGCAGCGAGAAGACAGGGGGCTCCTACGAGCAGTACTTC.

The CDR3 sequence: CASSLGSASGEKLFF. CDR3 nucleotide sequence: TGTGCCAGCAGCTTGGGTTCGGCCTCAGGGGAAAAACTGTTTTTT. The chain has TRBV7-9 and TRBJ1-4, with a possible D match to TRBD1 (5 bases). This CDR3 has 15 residues. The V end lost 3 bases, the J end lost 8 bases, and 16 bases lay between the germline ends. The germline CDR1 and CDR2 sequences are SEHNR and FQNEAQ (reference sequence).

V and J are TRBV6-4 and TRBJ2-5; 9 nucleotides align to TRBD1. V shed 4 bases, J shed 5 bases, and the junction held 5 bases outside the gene matches. Germline CDR1 is MRHNA and CDR2 is SNTAGT. The CDR3 length is 14 residues. The CDR3 here is CASSVGQGSETQYF. The CDR3 nucleotides read TGTGCCAGCAGTGTGGGACAGGGTTCGGAGACCCAGTACTTC.

CDR3 in DNA: TGTGCCAGCAGCTTGGTTGGGGGCGGCTACACCTTC. It encodes CASSLVGGGYTF. The V and J genes are TRBV5-8 and TRBJ1-2; a weak D match, TRBD1 (6 bases). The CDR3 has 12 amino acids. Germline V gene lookup returns CDR1 SGHTS and CDR2 YDEGEE. V lost 0 bases, J lost 8 bases, and 8 bases lay in between.

The CDR3 nucleotides read TGTGCCAGCAGCCCGCGGGGGAGCGGGAGGAGCGAGCAGTACTTC. Protein: CASSPRGSGRSEQYF. The J gene is TRBJ2-7, the V gene TRBV9; 9 bases map to TRBD2. Germline loops: CDR1 SGDLS, CDR2 YYNGEE. With V trimmed by 4 bases and J by 6 bases, 11 bases remained unmatched. This CDR3 has 15 amino acids.

CDR3 protein: CASSLLSRAYEQYF. For the CDR3, the DNA is TGTGCCAGCAGCTTACTTTCGCGGGCCTACGAGCAGTACTTC. The V call is TRBV11-2, the J call TRBJ2-7; tentative D call: TRBD2 (5 bases). Trimming shortened V by 2 bases and J by 2 bases, and 10 bases separated the two germline ends. This CDR3 region has 14 residues. Germline values: CDR1 SGHAT, CDR2 FQNNGV.

V is TRBV30 and J is TRBJ2-7; D might be TRBD1 (6 bases). The germline V and J ends were trimmed by 3 bases and 3 bases, with 21 bases remaining between them. Germline CDR1 GTSNPN, CDR2 SVGIG (reference sequence). The CDR3 extends over 16 amino acids. CDR3 amino acids: CAWRAKFGTDSYEQYF. The CDR3 DNA is TGTGCCTGGAGGGCAAAATTCGGGACGGACAGCTACGAGCAGTACTTC.

The chain combines TRBV7-8 with TRBJ2-7; D may be TRBD1 (5 bases). The CDR3 is made up of 14 amino acids. Between the trimmed V and J ends, which lost 5 bases and 3 bases, there was a span of 14 bases. CDR1 SGHVS and CDR2 FQNEAQ come from the germline V gene. The CDR3 here is CASSLRTSNYEQYF. The CDR3 DNA reads TGTGCCAGCAGCCTCCGGACAAGTAACTACGAGCAGTACTTC.

The rearrangement joins TRBV10-3 to TRBJ2-5; TRBD1 matches 8 bases. Germline V gene lookup returns CDR1 ENHRY and CDR2 SYGVKD. V lost 6 bases to trimming and J lost 5 bases; unmatched junction nucleotides: 8. The CDR3 totals 14 residues. CDR3 DNA sequence: TGTGCCATCAGACCTGAGACAGGGGAGGAGACCCAGTACTTC. It is translated as CAIRPETGEETQYF.

In nucleotides, the CDR3 is TGCGCAACTGCGGTACTAGCGTACAATGAGCAGTTCTTC. The encoded protein is CATAVLAYNEQFF. The V gene is TRBV10-2, the J gene TRBJ2-1; 7 bases align to TRBD2. Per germline, CDR1 WSHSY and CDR2 SAAADI. The CDR3 runs to 13 residues.

The genes are TRBV20-1 and TRBJ1-4; no clear D. Germline V gene sequence: CDR1 DFQATT, CDR2 SNEGSKA (reference sequence). The CDR3 contains 11 residues. V lost 7 bases to trimming and J lost 7 bases, with 10 bases between them. CDR3 DNA: TGCAGTGTGGGTGGACTTGAAAAACTGTTTTTT. Translation: CSVGGLEKLFF.

Written as DNA, the CDR3 is TGCGCCAGCAGCCTCAACAGGGGTGGTGAAAAACTGTTTTTT. This translates into CASSLNRGGEKLFF. The chain links TRBV4-3 to TRBJ1-4; TRBD1 aligns across 7 bases. Germline V lookup: CDR1 LGHNA, CDR2 YSLEER. The CDR3 has 14 residues. The ends lost 4 bases at V and 7 bases at J; junction bases unmatched: 6.

V usage is TRBV5-1 and J usage is TRBJ2-2, with 7 bases that match TRBD1. The CDR3 length is 15 residues. Germline V gene sequence: CDR1 SGHRS, CDR2 YFSETQ. V shed 5 bases, J shed 1 base, and the junction held 5 bases outside the gene matches. The CDR3 DNA sequence: TGCGCCAGCAGGCCGACAGGGCAGAACACCGGGGAGCTGTTTTTT. It specifies CASRPTGQNTGELFF.

In DNA, the CDR3 is TGCGCCAGCAGCCAAGCTATGGGGGGAGGTTCACCCCTCCACTTT. Its translation: CASSQAMGGGSPLHF. The genes are TRBV4-3 and TRBJ1-6; a possible D gene is TRBD1 (5 bases). The germline V gene encodes CDR1 LGHNA and CDR2 YSLEER. V lost 1 base and J lost 9, with 13 bases in between. The CDR3 loop spans 15 amino acids.

The chain couples TRBV6-1 to TRBJ1-5; the D gene is possibly TRBD1 (6 bases). Trimming took off 4 bases at V and 1 base at J, with 14 bases between the two ends. This CDR3 has 16 residues. Germline-derived CDR1 and CDR2 are MNHNS and SASEGT. The CDR3 sequence: CASSARGGESNQPQHF. CDR3 nucleotides: TGTGCCAGCAGTGCTAGGGGGGGAGAGAGCAATCAGCCCCAGCATTTT.

V gene TRBV11-2 combines with J gene TRBJ1-4; possibly TRBD1 for D (5 bases). Germline CDR1 reads SGHAT; CDR2 reads FQNNGV. This CDR3 is 14 amino acids long. The V gene lost 10 bases and the J gene lost 2 bases, with 14 bases spanning the gap. CDR3: CATEGGATNEKLFF. The DNA for the CDR3 is TGTGCCACCGAGGGAGGGGCGACTAATGAAAAACTGTTTTTT.

The chain combines TRBV28 with TRBJ1-1; 8 nucleotides agree with TRBD1. CDR1 and CDR2 from the germline V gene are MDHEN and SYDVKM. The CDR3 totals 14 residues. The J segment lost 1 base and the V segment lost 6 bases, leaving 4 bases of the junction unmatched. This CDR3 is CASRNGQGNTEAFF. CDR3 sequence (DNA): TGTGCCAGCAGGAACGGACAGGGGAACACTGAAGCTTTCTTT.

This clone has only one observation. CDR3 in DNA: TGTGCCAGCAGTCCGCCGGACAGGGCCCAAGAGACCCAGTACTTC. As protein: CASSPPDRAQETQYF. V is TRBV28 and J is TRBJ2-5, with 8 bases that match TRBD1. Germline assignment: CDR1 MDHEN and CDR2 SYDVKM. This CDR3 is 15 amino acids long. V was pared by 5 bases and J by 1 base, with 6 bases of the junction left unmatched. The full variable domain, rest sourced from reference TRBV28 and TRBJ2-5, is DVKVTQSSRYLVKRTGEKVFLECVQDMDHENMFWYRQDPGLGLRLIYFSYDVKMKEKGDIPEGYSVSREKKERFSLILESASTNQTSMYLCASSPPDRAQETQYFGPGTRLLVL.

The chain combines TRBV28 with TRBJ2-7, with 8 nucleotides matching TRBD1. The germline gives CDR1 MDHEN, CDR2 SYDVKM. The V gene end was trimmed by 6 bases and the J gene end by 3 bases; junction bases not matched to a gene: 7. The CDR3 is 14 residues long. CDR3 in amino acids: CASSLAGQDYEQYF. The CDR3 DNA reads TGTGCCAGCAGCTTGGCGGGACAGGACTACGAGCAGTACTTC.

The CDR3 loop reads CASSLRTGEQFF. CDR3 nucleotide sequence: TGTGCCAGCAGTCTCAGGACGGGGGAGCAGTTCTTC. The V and J genes are TRBV28 and TRBJ2-1, with D perhaps TRBD2 (5 bases). Germline V gene lookup returns CDR1 MDHEN and CDR2 SYDVKM. The ends were cut back, 5 bases at V and 10 bases at J, with 12 bases in the middle. This CDR3 contains 12 residues.

This clone was detected only a few times. The chain is built from TRBV10-3 and TRBJ1-5, with 10 positions matching TRBD1. The CDR3 runs 18 residues. Germline-derived CDR1 and CDR2 are ENHRY and SYGVKD. V dropped 2 bases and J dropped 2; count of bases not matched to a gene: 9. The CDR3 region is CAISEGGQGSTGNQPQHF. CDR3 DNA sequence: TGTGCCATCAGTGAGGGGGGACAGGGGTCCACCGGCAATCAGCCCCAGCATTTT.

This chain uses TRBV3-1 (or the pseudogene TRBV3-2) with TRBJ2-1; 9 bases fit TRBD1. Germline-derived CDR1 and CDR2 are LGHDT and YNNKEL (reference sequence). The CDR3 covers 13 residues. With V trimmed by 4 bases and J by 6 bases, 1 base remained unmatched. CDR3 sequence: CASSRTGVNEQFF. CDR3 DNA sequence: TGTGCCAGCAGCCGGACAGGGGTCAATGAGCAGTTCTTC.